The TCR beta chain under discussion was sequenced for a study of cytomegalovirus exposure and HLA in healthy donors (dated by TCRdb to the late 2010s). Background on the whole study: An earlier analysis of approximately 550 of the donors reported roughly 300 Gb of sequence data and approximately 110 million unique TCR beta sequences from around 200 million T cells. Across under 500 genotyped donors of the cohort, an average of about 240,000 unique TCR beta nucleotide sequences per donor were sequenced, and around 19% of those sequences were non-productive. Because of strong linkage in the cohort, a handful of DR-DQ haplotypes were treated as single units for association and clustering. Typing coverage varied by locus: roughly 620-640 donors for A, B, C, DRB1 and DQB1; some 520 for DQA1; about 570 for DPA1; 400 to 480 for DPB1. To predict cytomegalovirus infection status, the study brought together high-throughput TCR immunosequencing, statistical association of individual TCRs with disease status, and machine learning. The later analysis used no new phenotypic data to find candidate immune exposures, relying instead on TCR beta sequences and their occurrence across donors. Using immunosequencing, the study profiled T cell repertoires from some 670 subjects and related those repertoires to cytomegalovirus serostatus. Approximately 300 gigabases of sequencing data and some 85 million unique TCR sequences were included in an early release covering roughly 700 HLA-typed donors. A later genetic analysis took genome-wide SNP genotypes for about 55% of the 666 donors and used that subset as a discovery cohort. An earlier analysis of 587 of the donors applied high-throughput TCR beta sequencing to assess whether each TCR beta V gene segment acted as functional or pseudogenic. A separate validation cohort of 100 to 150 different subjects was used in addition to the roughly 640-subject first cohort. The aim of the study was to test whether cataloging public T cell receptors could identify signatures of past pathogen exposure. In a later analysis, previously published TCR beta repertoires from about 640 donors were re-analyzed and high-resolution HLA genotyping was added so that TCR occurrence patterns could be studied. Every discovery cohort repertoire had been produced on one sequencing platform. Donor age, sex, ethnicity and CMV serostatus were compiled together with the repertoire data. HLA typing included class I and class II loci at four-digit resolution. Of the 300 to 500 genotyped donors, 75% to 85% were placed in the genetic ancestry cluster associated with self-reported Caucasian donors.

In total, 600 or so healthy bone marrow donors made up the cohort. All cohort members were sampled while nominally healthy, although unrecorded immune exposures were likely present. The donor was CMV seropositive and was included in the group of 250 to 300 seropositive cohort members. A peripheral blood sample was provided by each donor, and peripheral blood mononuclear cells were used for TCR beta sequencing. Genomic DNA was extracted from the blood cell samples with the Qiagen DNeasy Blood Extraction Kit. The germline V end is reduced by 4 bases and the J end by 7 bases; junction bases left unmatched: 13. The germline V gene gives CDR1 as SGHRS and CDR2 as YFSETQ. The CDR3 spans 15 residues, from the cysteine through the phenylalanine. Just the 45-base CDR3 DNA is kept, in frame starting at base 1. Library prep was done by the immunoSEQ multiplex PCR assay. A mixture of 60 forward primers for TCR Vbeta segments and 13 reverse primers for TCR Jbeta segments was used in the multiplex PCR. Amplification of the CDR3 region of rearranged TCR beta genes was performed with a multiplex PCR assay on genomic DNA. The amplified TCR beta libraries were sequenced on the Illumina HiSeq System as 87-base-pair reads. Processing in the source paper ran as follows. A later analysis counted approximately 84 million unique TCR beta chains across the 550 to 750 repertoires, and approximately 11 million of these chains were shared by at least two donors. A nearest-neighbor algorithm error-corrected the raw reads and collapsed the reads into unique sequences, merging closely related sequences to remove PCR and sequencing errors. CDR3 sequences were aligned to IMGT reference sequences to assign V, D and J gene segments. For a sequence to be retained, at least a six-nucleotide match to both a V gene segment and a J gene segment was required. A rearrangement was called productive if the CDR3 had no stop codons and remained in frame with V and J, and every other rearrangement was called non-productive. CDR3 was defined according to IMGT convention as the region running from the second conserved V-encoded cysteine to the conserved J-encoded phenylalanine. The earlier analysis of about 570 of the donors excluded any sequence lacking an unambiguous match to a single V gene segment. In an earlier analysis of roughly 500 of the donors, V segments were called functional above 56.7% productive rearrangements and were called segregating when the between-donor standard deviation exceeded 5%. A statistical classification framework was built for diagnosing cytomegalovirus status from the catalog of TCR beta chain sequences. A later analysis assigned V and J genes by comparing TCR nucleotide sequences with IMGT/GENE-DB human TR gene sequences. In a later analysis, CDR3 sequences and most-parsimonious VDJ recombination scenarios were assigned using the TCRdist pipeline. In a later analysis, each TCR beta chain was defined by its CDR3 amino acid sequence together with its V-gene family, and reads lacking a unique V-gene family were excluded. A later analysis removed 600 or so highly shared, low-generation-probability nucleotide sequences to deal with suspected cross-contamination and a sequencing artifact. A later analysis calculated a clonal expansion index for each public chain from normalized within-repertoire ranks of inferred template counts. In a later analysis, generation probabilities were computed with a VDJ recombination model fitted to out-of-frame rearrangements, and the resulting probabilities were checked against IGoR. In a later analysis, hypergeometric tests were used to score TCR-TCR, TCR-HLA and TCR-CMV co-occurrence, with a repertoire-size bias correction applied to TCR pairs. False discovery rates were estimated in a later analysis by permuting HLA or CMV assignments 20 times. A later analysis grouped co-occurring TCRs with DBSCAN, adding TCRdist sequence similarity when clustering within HLA-allele-positive subsets. Repertoires with fewer than 30,000 or more than 120,000 public chains, plus five repertoires with anomalous nucleotide sharing, were excluded from co-occurrence clustering. TCRdb mirrors the immuneACCESS table, restricted to in-frame sequences. Some clones are absent from its copies; in checked studies, under half trace to an unresolved V gene, and the reason for the others is unknown. The V and J calls and clone size come from that table; D and trimming were worked out from the DNA. The sample table lists around 110,000 clones, approximately 70% of them with a count of one. The top ten constitute around 8.2% of the sample.

A note on this clone: The specificity of this receptor is unknown. No base quality values were provided; no much bigger clone lies one nucleotide off.

Findings and caveats that apply to the study as a whole: Compared with the 666-donor mean, donors in an Asian-associated ancestry cluster had fewer N-insertions in productive TCRs, according to a later genetic analysis. The study gave a list of 150 to 200 TCR beta chains associated with cytomegalovirus. Specific HLA alleles were associated with 15,000 to 20,000 TCR beta sequences at a false discovery rate of 0.05 in a later analysis. An earlier analysis of approximately 530 of the donors showed that most TCR beta V segments appeared in productive rearrangements either about 87% or about 30% of the time, which broadly matched IMGT annotations. Linkage disequilibrium might explain the correlated functional status among segregating V segments, but an unknown experimental factor could not be excluded. Across donors, most TCR sequences were observed very rarely, whereas some public TCRs were present in many individuals. The authors suggested that the approach could potentially be extended to other disease states and immunological phenotypes. A further reported finding was that TCR beta sequences accurately predicted the HLA-A and HLA-B alleles for most subjects in the first cohort. Most CMV-associated TCR beta chains appeared to be HLA-restricted in a later analysis, and the HLA associations seemed to be driven largely by CMV exposure. According to a later analysis, parvovirus B19, influenza, CMV and Epstein-Barr virus appeared linked to several top co-occurrence clusters. Presence/absence analyses assumed roughly uniform sequencing depth across donors, an assumption that may not hold. In vitro tests confirmed that three of the cytomegalovirus-associated TCR beta chains recognize cytomegalovirus antigens. The classifier was reported to diagnose cytomegalovirus status with high specificity and sensitivity in both the original cohort and the validation cohort. When HLA alleles, especially DR and DQ, strongly co-occurred, TCR associations were difficult to assign to individual alleles. Because HLA typing was missing for some donors at each locus, association tests included only the typed subset. Some IMGT-functional V segments, including TRBV6-2 and TRBV6-3, could not be told apart with the 87-base-pair reads, so those segments were excluded. A cluster of highly shared sequence variants was judged likely to represent a technical artifact of the sequencing pipeline. Because counts were too low, around 17 rarely observed V segments, including chromosome 9 orphons, were left out of the earlier analysis of some 600 of the donors. V-gene and J-gene trimming of TCR beta chains was associated with a missense DCLRE1C variant in a later genetic analysis, and the association was replicated in an independent cohort. For the cohort, immune exposure information was limited to CMV serostatus. According to a later analysis, TCR association rates differed among HLA loci, with DRB1 alleles showing the most associated TCRs and HLA-C alleles showing the fewest. The cohort was sequenced for TCR beta chains only, and without alpha or paired-chain data the features that could be detected were limited. A later analysis found that HLA-associated TCR beta chains were more clonally expanded and had lower generation probabilities than equally common non-associated chains.

The chain was built from TRBV5-1 and TRBJ1-2, with TRBD1 identical over 7 junction bases. This TCR derives from a man aged 25 to 45 in good health and CMV-seropositive. The sample taken for sequencing was PBMCs. The sequenced DNA: TGCGCCAGCAGCACGGGGACAGCGCAAACCGCTGGCTACACCTTC. This is translated as CASSTGTAQTAGYTF.